Below are 17 T cell receptor beta chains sequenced from a single sample in a study of CD8+CD57+ T cells in acquired aplastic anemia. Individuals selected for sequencing had exhibited CD8+CD57+ cell expansion on flow cytometry. Profiling that covered TCR beta VDJ and CDR3 relied on genomic DNA as its template. A single record per CDR3 protein comes from TCRdb applying MiXCR to the reads. The data contain 180,000 or so distinct CDR3 sequences, approximately 48% of them singletons. The sequenced sample consisted of sorted CD4+, CD8+, or CD8+CD57+ T cells (not recorded which) from PBMCs. The receptor source for this set is a human donor with aplastic anemia.

The gene calls are TRBV11-2 and TRBJ2-3; 8 nucleotides align to TRBD2. The CDR3 extends over 16 amino acids. The V segment lost 6 bases and the J segment 5 bases; nucleotides outside the gene matches: 13. Germline CDR1 SGHAT, CDR2 FQNNGV. The CDR3 protein is CASRQAGEVRGDTQYF. DNA for the CDR3: TGTGCCAGCAGACAAGCGGGAGAGGTGCGTGGAGATACGCAGTATTTT.

This chain joins TRBV6-1 and TRBJ1-5; the D gene is possibly TRBD1 (5 bases). The CDR3 covers 18 residues. In germline, CDR1 is MNHNS, CDR2 SASEGT. V was trimmed by 4 bases and J by 3 bases, leaving 22 bases between them. As DNA, the CDR3 is TGTGCCAGCAGTGCCCTGGGACCGGCCACGAACCCCAATCAGCCCCAGCATTTT. Translation: CASSALGPATNPNQPQHF.

This clonotype occurred many times. This sequence joins TRBV2 and TRBJ1-5, with D possibly matching TRBD1 (6 bases). The germline CDR1 and CDR2 sequences are SNHLY and FYNNEI. Trimming took 1 base from V and 9 from J, leaving 13 bases between them. This CDR3 contains 14 residues. CDR3 amino acids: CASSEEGGPWPQHF. The CDR3 DNA sequence: TGTGCCAGCAGTGAAGAAGGGGGGCCTTGGCCCCAGCATTTT.

This sequence joins TRBV5-5 and TRBJ1-1; D is uncertain. V lost 1 base to trimming and J lost 6 bases, with 16 bases between them. CDR3 length: 15 residues. The V gene's germline CDR1 is SGHKS and CDR2 YYEKEE (reference sequence). This chain's CDR3 is CASSLKSSMGSEAFF. CDR3 coding DNA: TGTGCCAGCAGCTTGAAATCCTCCATGGGGTCTGAAGCTTTCTTT.

This clonotype was recorded many times. This chain joins TRBV12-3 or TRBV12-4 and TRBJ1-2; D not resolved. This CDR3 is built from 14 residues. Trimming left V 6 bases short and J 2 bases short, with 13 bases between. The CDR3: CASSRASSNYGYTF. The CDR3 nucleotides are TGTGCCAGCAGCCGTGCCTCCTCCAACTATGGCTACACCTTC.

The chain has TRBV2 and TRBJ2-1; D gene ambiguous. Trimming took 7 bases from V and 7 from J, leaving 5 bases between them. This CDR3 is 10 amino acids long. Germline V gives CDR1 SNHLY, CDR2 FYNNEI. CDR3 region: CASMRNEQFF. The CDR3 bases are TGTGCCAGCATGAGAAATGAGCAGTTCTTC.

The chain couples TRBV5-1 to TRBJ2-1; 14 bases are a match to TRBD2. Germline V lookup: CDR1 SGHRS, CDR2 YFSETQ. The length of the CDR3 is 13 residues. Germline trimming cut 7 bases from V and 10 bases from J; bases unmatched to any gene: 4. Here the CDR3 DNA reads TGCGCCAGCGAGGGGACTAGCGGGGGCGAGCAGTTCTTC. Translating it yields CASEGTSGGEQFF. Using reference TRBV5-1 and TRBJ2-1 for the parts outside the CDR3, the full variable domain is KAGVTQTPRYLIKTRGQQVTLSCSPISGHRSVSWYQQTPGQGLQFLFEYFSETQRNKGNFPGRFSGRQFSNSRSEMNVSTLELGDSALYLCASEGTSGGEQFFGPGTRLTVL.

This clonotype was counted ten times or more. This sequence joins TRBV15 and TRBJ1-4; D gene uncertain. The V gene's germline CDR1 is LNHNV and CDR2 YYDKDF (reference sequence). The CDR3 consists of 15 residues. Trimming removed 4 bases from V and 0 bases from J, with 9 bases in between. The CDR3 coding sequence is TGTGCCACCAGCAACCAGCTTGCAACTAATGAAAAACTGTTTTTT. As protein: CATSNQLATNEKLFF. The full variable domain, with the rest looked up from reference TRBV15 and TRBJ1-4, is DAMVIQNPRYQVTQFGKPVTLSCSQTLNHNVMYWYQQKSSQAPKLLFHYYDKDFNNEADTPDNFQSRRPNTSFCFLDIRSPGLGDTAMYLCATSNQLATNEKLFFGSGTQLSVL.

The rearrangement uses TRBV3-1 and TRBJ2-1; D is uncertain. Germline CDR1 LGHDT, CDR2 YNNKEL (reference sequence). This CDR3 is built from 17 residues. Between the trimmed V and J ends, which lost 0 bases and 5 bases, there was a span of 17 bases. The CDR3 sequence: CASSQDRLTRPNNEQFF. The CDR3 nucleotides read TGTGCCAGCAGCCAAGATCGTCTGACCCGCCCGAACAATGAGCAGTTCTTC.

This chain connects TRBV20-1 to TRBJ1-1; TRBD1 aligns across 7 bases. V was clipped by 6 bases and J by 1 base; unmatched bases: 2. The CDR3 runs 12 residues. Germline V CDR1 and CDR2: DFQATT, SNEGSKA (reference sequence). CDR3 nucleotides: TGCAGTGCCAGGACAGGGAACACTGAAGCTTTCTTT. It codes for CSARTGNTEAFF.

This clonotype was seen repeatedly, ten times or more. CDR3 region: CASSLVEGTQYF. CDR3 bases: TGTGCCAGCAGCTTAGTAGAGGGGACCCAGTACTTC. The V and J genes are TRBV7-9 and TRBJ2-5, with D possibly being TRBD2 (5 bases). Per the germline V gene, CDR1 is SEHNR and CDR2 is FQNEAQ (reference sequence). The CDR3 sequence is 12 residues long. V lost 1 base, J lost 7 bases, and 7 bases lay in between.

V usage is TRBV6-1 and J usage is TRBJ2-2; 10 bases map to TRBD1. The J segment lost 5 bases and the V segment lost 6 bases, leaving 6 bases of the junction unmatched. The CDR3 totals 15 residues. Germline lookup yields CDR1 MNHNS and CDR2 SASEGT. The CDR3 is CASRSDRGDTGELFF. For the CDR3, the DNA is TGTGCCAGCAGATCGGACAGGGGGGATACCGGGGAGCTGTTTTTT.

This clonotype was observed at least ten times. The chain joins TRBV7-9 to TRBJ2-7; TRBD1 aligns across 7 bases. Looked up from germline, CDR1 is SEHNR and CDR2 is FQNEAQ (reference sequence). CDR3 size: 13 residues. Germline trimming cut 2 bases from V and 5 bases from J; bases unmatched to any gene: 3. The chain's CDR3 is CASSLPGTDEQYF. CDR3 DNA sequence: TGTGCCAGCAGCTTACCCGGGACAGACGAGCAGTACTTC.

The V call is TRBV20-1, the J call TRBJ2-5; 9 bases align to TRBD1. V lost 6 bases to trimming and J lost 5 bases; unmatched junction nucleotides: 16. The CDR3 loop spans 16 amino acids. Per germline, CDR1 DFQATT and CDR2 SNEGSKA (reference sequence). As DNA, the CDR3 is TGCAGTGCGAAACAGGGGGCGCAGCGAGTTGGGGAGACCCAGTACTTC. The encoded protein is CSAKQGAQRVGETQYF.

The CDR3 loop reads CASRDGQGNYGYTF. CDR3 coding DNA: TGTGCCAGCAGAGATGGACAGGGTAACTATGGCTACACCTTC. The rearrangement links TRBV5-4 to TRBJ1-2, with 8 bases identical to TRBD1. V lost 5 bases to trimming and J lost 1 base; unmatched junction nucleotides: 4. The CDR3 is 14 residues long. CDR1 is SGHNT, CDR2 YYREEE, per germline (reference sequence).

The chain combines TRBV24-1 with TRBJ2-2; D is undetermined. The CDR3 runs to 14 residues. V was clipped by 4 bases and J by 0 bases, with 5 bases between them. Germline V gene data show CDR1 as KGHDR and CDR2 as SFDVKD. The CDR3 bases are TGTGCCACCAGTGACGGCGCGAACACCGGGGAGCTGTTTTTT. Translation gives CATSDGANTGELFF.

CDR3 in amino acids: CASPTRGGEQYF. Here the CDR3 DNA reads TGTGCCAGCCCTACGCGCGGGGGCGAGCAGTACTTC. The rearrangement joins TRBV2 to TRBJ2-7; 7 bases map to TRBD2. Trimming cost V 8 bases and J 6 bases; bases outside gene matches: 7. CDR1 and CDR2 (germline): SNHLY, FYNNEI. The CDR3 has 12 amino acids.